These T cell receptor beta chains were read from a single sample in a study of control samples from healthy donors and cancer patients. Using immunoSEQ multiplex PCR, the repertoire was profiled, and TCRdb retains in-frame clones only, with some absent. Here the sample spans about 80,000 clones, just under 90% being singletons. The sequencing input was blood. These receptors originate from a man in his forties or fifties in good health. Both conserved end residues are part of each CDR3. D genes are given only for firm matches. A row's size may be missing; if present it is once, few, many or a size class.

d_call j_call cdr3_length clone_size v_call cdr3_nt cdr3_aa
TRBD1 TRBJ2-5 15 . TRBV30 TGTGCCTGGAATGCCCGACAGGGTTTGCAAGAGACCCAGTACTTC CAWNARQGLQETQYF
TRBD2 TRBJ2-5 14 . TRBV7-9 TGTGCCAGCAGCTCAATATCCGGGAGGGAGACCCAGTACTTC CASSSISGRETQYF
. TRBJ2-1 12 . TRBV18 TGTGCCAGCTCACCACTAGTCGGTGAGCAGTTCTTC CASSPLVGEQFF
. TRBJ1-2 11 . TRBV21-1 TGTGCCAGCAGCAAAGAGGGTCCTCCTGCCTTC CASSKEGPPAF
TRBD1 TRBJ1-2 15 . TRBV6-6 TGTGCCAGCACCACCGACAGGGGTTATCTCTATGGCTACACCTTC CASTTDRGYLYGYTF
TRBD1 TRBJ1-1 16 . TRBV7-8 TGTGCCAGCAGCTTAGGGAGGACAGGCTGGAACACTGAAGCTTTCTTT CASSLGRTGWNTEAFF
TRBD1 TRBJ1-3 14 . TRBV6-5 TGTGCCAGCAAACCGGGACAGGGTGGAAACACCATATATTTT CASKPGQGGNTIYF
TRBD1 TRBJ1-1 13 few TRBV6-4 TGTGCCAGCAGTGACGGGGGACAGGGTCGAGCTTTCTTT CASSDGGQGRAFF
TRBD1 TRBJ2-7 14 . TRBV7-3 TGTGCCAGCAGCTTAAGGGGACAGGGGGTCGAGCAGTACTTC CASSLRGQGVEQYF
TRBD1 TRBJ2-7 14 . TRBV19 TGTGCCAGTAGTAACGACAGGGGGCCCTACGAGCAGTACTTC CASSNDRGPYEQYF
. TRBJ2-2 14 . TRBV19 TGTGCCAGTAGTATTACAGGGCCCGCCGGGGAGCTGTTTTTT CASSITGPAGELFF